This T cell receptor beta chain was recorded in a study of blood T cells in healthy people across ages. About the research overall: Every two T cells gave about one barcoded beta molecule via template switching.

Points on this clonotype: Its matching antigen is unknown.

It was with a sample-barcoded 5' primer and a J-beta primer mix that a second PCR of roughly 7 to 12 cycles was run. Each CDR3 protein gets one entry after TCRdb re-called the 5' RACE reads with MiXCR. The data show approximately 1,700,000 distinct CDR3 sequences, with approximately 39% seen just once and 20% to 25% held by the top ten. Study conclusions and caveats: Because sorting was not performed, PBMCs prevented conclusive naive versus antigen-experienced comparison. Donors of long life had a larger count of naive CD4+ cells and greater diversity than aged donors.

With 2 bases removed from V and 0 bases from J, the gap between germline ends came to 7 bases. In germline, CDR1 is SGHTA, CDR2 FQGNSA. The CDR3 extends over 15 amino acids. Material: blood. The rearrangement links TRBV7-2 to TRBJ1-4; D is uncertain. The source is a human donor in good health. The CDR3 DNA follows: TGTGCCAGCAGCTTATTTTCTGCAACTAATGAAAAACTGTTTTTT. It specifies CASSLFSATNEKLFF.